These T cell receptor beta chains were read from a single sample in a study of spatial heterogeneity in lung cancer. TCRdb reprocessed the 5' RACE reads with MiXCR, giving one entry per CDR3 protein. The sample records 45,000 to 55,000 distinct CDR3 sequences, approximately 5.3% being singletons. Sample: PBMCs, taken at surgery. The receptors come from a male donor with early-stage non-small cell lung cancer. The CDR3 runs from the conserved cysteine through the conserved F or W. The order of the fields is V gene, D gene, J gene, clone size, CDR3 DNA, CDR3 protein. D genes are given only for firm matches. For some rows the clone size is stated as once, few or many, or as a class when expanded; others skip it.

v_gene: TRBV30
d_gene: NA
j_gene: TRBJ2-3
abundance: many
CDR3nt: TGTGCCTGGACAGGGGGACTAGAGTCAGATACGCAGTATTTT
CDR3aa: CAWTGGLESDTQYF

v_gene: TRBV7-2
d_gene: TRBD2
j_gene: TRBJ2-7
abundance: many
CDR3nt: TGTGCCAGCAGCTTAGAACTAGCGGCCTCCTACGAGCAGTACTTC
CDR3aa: CASSLELAASYEQYF

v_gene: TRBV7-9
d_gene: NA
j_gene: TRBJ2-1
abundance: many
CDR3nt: TGTGCCAGCAGCTTAGCGTCTGGTGGGGAGCAGTTCTTC
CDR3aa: CASSLASGGEQFF

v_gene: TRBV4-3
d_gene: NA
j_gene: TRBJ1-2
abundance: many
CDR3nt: TGCGCCAGCAGCCAATACACCATCGGGGATGGCTACACCTTC
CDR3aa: CASSQYTIGDGYTF

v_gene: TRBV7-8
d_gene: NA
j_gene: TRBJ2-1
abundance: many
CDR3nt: TGTGCCAGCAGATTGACTAGGGACGATATCGATGAGCAGTTCTTC
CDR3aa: CASRLTRDDIDEQFF

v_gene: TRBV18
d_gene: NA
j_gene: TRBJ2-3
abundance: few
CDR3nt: TGTGCCAGCTCACCACCCCAGGGTGGAATCACAGATACGCAGTATTTT
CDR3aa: CASSPPQGGITDTQYF

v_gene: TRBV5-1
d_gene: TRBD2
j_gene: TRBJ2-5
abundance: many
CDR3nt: TGCGCCAGCACCTTCGGCGGGAGTCGTGTAGAGACCCAGTACTTC
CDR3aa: CASTFGGSRVETQYF

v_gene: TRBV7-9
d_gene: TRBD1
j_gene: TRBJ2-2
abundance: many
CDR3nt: TGTGCCAGCAGCTCGGGACAGCGTAACACCGGGGAGCTGTTTTTT
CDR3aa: CASSSGQRNTGELFF

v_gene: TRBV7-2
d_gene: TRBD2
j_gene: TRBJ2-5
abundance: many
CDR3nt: TGTGCCAGCAGCCGCGGGACTAGCGGGAGAGGAGAGACCCAGTACTTC
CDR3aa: CASSRGTSGRGETQYF

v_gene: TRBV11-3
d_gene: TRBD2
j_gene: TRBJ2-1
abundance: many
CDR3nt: TGTGCCAGCAGCCTCGGACTAGATTACGGTAACGGTGAGCAGTTCTTC
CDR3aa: CASSLGLDYGNGEQFF

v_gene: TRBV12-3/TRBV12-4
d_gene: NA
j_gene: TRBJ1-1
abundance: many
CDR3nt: TGTGCCAGCAGTTTAAAGGCAGACACTGAAGCTTTCTTT
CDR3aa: CASSLKADTEAFF

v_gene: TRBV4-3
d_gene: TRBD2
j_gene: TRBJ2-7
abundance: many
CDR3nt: TGCGCCAGCAGCCCGCGACTAGCGGGGGCATACGAGCAGTACTTC
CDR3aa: CASSPRLAGAYEQYF

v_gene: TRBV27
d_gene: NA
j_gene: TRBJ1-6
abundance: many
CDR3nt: TGTGCCAGCAGCCAACTCAGTCCCGGGACATTCTCGAATTCACCCCTCCACTTT
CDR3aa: CASSQLSPGTFSNSPLHF

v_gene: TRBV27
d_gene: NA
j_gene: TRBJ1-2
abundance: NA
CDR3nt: TGTGTCAGCAGTTTAGATGGCTACACCTTC
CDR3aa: CVSSLDGYTF

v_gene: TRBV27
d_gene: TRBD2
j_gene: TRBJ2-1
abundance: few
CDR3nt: TGTGCCAGCAGTTTTTCCGGGACTAGCGGGAGTATCTCCTACAATGAGCAGTTCTTC
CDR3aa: CASSFSGTSGSISYNEQFF

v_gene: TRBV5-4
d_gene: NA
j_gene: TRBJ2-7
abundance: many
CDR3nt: TGTGCCAGCAGCTTGGCAGGGGCAGGAACCTCCTACGAGCAGTACTTC
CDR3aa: CASSLAGAGTSYEQYF

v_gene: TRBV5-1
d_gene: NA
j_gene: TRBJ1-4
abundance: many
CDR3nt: TGCGCCAGCAGCTTGACGTCTGCAACTAATGAAAAACTGTTTTTT
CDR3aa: CASSLTSATNEKLFF

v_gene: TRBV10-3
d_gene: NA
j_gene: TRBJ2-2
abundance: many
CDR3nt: TGTGCCATCAGTGAGCCCAGCGGAACAACCGGGGAGCTGTTTTTT
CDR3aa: CAISEPSGTTGELFF

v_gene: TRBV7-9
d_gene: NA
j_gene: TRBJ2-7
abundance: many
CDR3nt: TGTGCCAGCAGCATCCGGGACTCCTACGAGCAGTACTTC
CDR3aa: CASSIRDSYEQYF

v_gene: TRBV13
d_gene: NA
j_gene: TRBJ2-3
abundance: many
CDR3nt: TGTGCCAGCAGCTTTCAGGGAAGTGTTGGCACAGATACGCAGTATTTT
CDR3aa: CASSFQGSVGTDTQYF

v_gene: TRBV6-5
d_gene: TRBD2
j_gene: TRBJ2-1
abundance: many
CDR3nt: TGTGCCAGCAGATCAACTAGCGGGAGTATTAATGAGCAGTTCTTC
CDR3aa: CASRSTSGSINEQFF

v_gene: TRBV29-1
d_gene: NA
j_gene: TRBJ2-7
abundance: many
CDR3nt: TGCAGCGTTGGGTGGACCAATACCTACGAGCAGTACTTC
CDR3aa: CSVGWTNTYEQYF

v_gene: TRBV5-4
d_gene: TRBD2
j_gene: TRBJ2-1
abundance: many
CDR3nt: TGTGCCAGCAGCTGGGACCTGACTAGCGGGAGGGCCCGGTTCTTC
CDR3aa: CASSWDLTSGRARFF

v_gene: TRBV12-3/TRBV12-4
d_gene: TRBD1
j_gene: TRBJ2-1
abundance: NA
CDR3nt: TGTGCCAGCAGCCCGGGACAGGGGGACTACAATGAGCAGTTCTTC
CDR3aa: CASSPGQGDYNEQFF

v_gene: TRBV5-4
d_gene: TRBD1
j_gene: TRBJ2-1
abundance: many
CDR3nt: TGTGCCAGCAGGACCGGGACAGGGGGCAACAATGAGCAGTTCTTC
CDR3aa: CASRTGTGGNNEQFF

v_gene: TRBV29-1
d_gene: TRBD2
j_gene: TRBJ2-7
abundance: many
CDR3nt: TGCAGCGTTGTTGGGGTCGGACTAGCGGCGAACGAGCAGTACTTC
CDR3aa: CSVVGVGLAANEQYF

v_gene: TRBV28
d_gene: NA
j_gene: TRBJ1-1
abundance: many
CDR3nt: TGTGCCAGCAGACAGGGCGGGCACACTGAAGCTTTCTTT
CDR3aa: CASRQGGHTEAFF

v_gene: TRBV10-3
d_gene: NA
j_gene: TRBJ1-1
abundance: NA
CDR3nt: TGTGCCATCAGTGAGTCGATGGGTTCGCACACTGAAGCTTTCTTT
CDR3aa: CAISESMGSHTEAFF

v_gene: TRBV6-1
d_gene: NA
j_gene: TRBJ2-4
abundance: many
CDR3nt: TGTGCCAGCACCCTAGCCAAAAACATTCAGTACTTC
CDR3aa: CASTLAKNIQYF

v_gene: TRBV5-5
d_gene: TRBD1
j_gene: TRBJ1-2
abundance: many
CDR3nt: TGTGCCAGCAGCGTGACAGGGGCCGACTATGGCTACACCTTC
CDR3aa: CASSVTGADYGYTF

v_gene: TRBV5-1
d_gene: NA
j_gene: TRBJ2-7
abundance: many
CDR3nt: TGCGCCAGCAGCTTACAGGGACGTGAGCAGTACTTC
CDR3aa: CASSLQGREQYF

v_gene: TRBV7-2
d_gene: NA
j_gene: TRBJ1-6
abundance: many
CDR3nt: TGTGCCAGCAGAACAGGGTCCAGGAATTCACCCCTCCACTTT
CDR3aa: CASRTGSRNSPLHF

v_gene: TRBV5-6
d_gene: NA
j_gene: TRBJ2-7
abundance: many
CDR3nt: TGTGCCAGCAGCTTGTACAGGCACGAGCAGTACTTC
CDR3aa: CASSLYRHEQYF

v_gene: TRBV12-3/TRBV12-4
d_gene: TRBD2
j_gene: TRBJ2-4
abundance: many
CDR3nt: TGTGCCAGTCAGCGGGGAGGTTCCAAAAACATTCAGTACTTC
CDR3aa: CASQRGGSKNIQYF

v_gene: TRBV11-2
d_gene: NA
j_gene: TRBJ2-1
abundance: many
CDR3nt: TGTGCCAGCAGCTTAGAACATGCCTCCAATGAGCAGTTCTTC
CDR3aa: CASSLEHASNEQFF

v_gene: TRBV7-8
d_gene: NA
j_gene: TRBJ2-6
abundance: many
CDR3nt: TGTGCCAGCAGCTTAGGCCTTGGGCGTGCTGGGGCCAACGTCCTGACTTTC
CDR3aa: CASSLGLGRAGANVLTF

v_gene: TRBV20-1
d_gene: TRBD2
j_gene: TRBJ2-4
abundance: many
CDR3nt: TGCAGTGCTAGTGGAGCGGGAGGGGACATTCAGTACTTC
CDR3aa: CSASGAGGDIQYF

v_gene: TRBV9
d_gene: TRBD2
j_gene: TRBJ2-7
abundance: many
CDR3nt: TGTGCCAGCAGCCCCCGAACTAGCGGAGCTGGAGAGCAGTACTTC
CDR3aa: CASSPRTSGAGEQYF

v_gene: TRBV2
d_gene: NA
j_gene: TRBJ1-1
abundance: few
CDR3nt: TGTGCCAGCAATCTCGGGTCGACTGAAGCTTTCTTT
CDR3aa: CASNLGSTEAFF

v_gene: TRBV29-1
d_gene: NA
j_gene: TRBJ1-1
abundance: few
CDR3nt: TGCAGCGTAATAGTTCAGACGAACACTGAAGCTTTCTTT
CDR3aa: CSVIVQTNTEAFF

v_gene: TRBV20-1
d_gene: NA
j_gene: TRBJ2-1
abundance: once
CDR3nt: TGCAGTGCTAGGGGGCGGTCGGGAGCAAATGGAAATGAGCAGTTCTTC
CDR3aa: CSARGRSGANGNEQFF

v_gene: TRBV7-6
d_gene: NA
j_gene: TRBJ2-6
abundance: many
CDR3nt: TGTGCCAGCAGCGACCGGAGCTCTGGGGCCAACGTCCTGACTTTC
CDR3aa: CASSDRSSGANVLTF

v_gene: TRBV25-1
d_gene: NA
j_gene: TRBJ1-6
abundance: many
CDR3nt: TGTGCCAGCAGGGGGGAGTGGGGCCCAAATTCACCCCTCCACTTT
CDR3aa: CASRGEWGPNSPLHF

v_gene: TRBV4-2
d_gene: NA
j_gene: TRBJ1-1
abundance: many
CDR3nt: TGTGCCAGCAGCCAACCCGAGAGGGGGAACACTGAAGCTTTCTTT
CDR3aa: CASSQPERGNTEAFF

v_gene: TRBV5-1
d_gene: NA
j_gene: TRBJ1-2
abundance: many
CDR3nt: TGCGCCAGCAGCGTCTTCAGCCCCGCGGATTATGGCTACACCTTC
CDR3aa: CASSVFSPADYGYTF

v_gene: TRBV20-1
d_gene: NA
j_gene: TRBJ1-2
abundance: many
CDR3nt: TGCAGTGCTAGAGACCCACGGGGGGCTAACTATGGCTACACCTTC
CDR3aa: CSARDPRGANYGYTF

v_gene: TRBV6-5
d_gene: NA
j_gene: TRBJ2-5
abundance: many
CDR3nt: TGTGCCAGCAGCCACCTCCAGGGTGTCCAAGAGACCCAGTACTTC
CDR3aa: CASSHLQGVQETQYF

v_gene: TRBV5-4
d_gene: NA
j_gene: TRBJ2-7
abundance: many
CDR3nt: TGTGCCAGCAGCCCCCTTGGGGGTCGCGAGCAGTACTTC
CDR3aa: CASSPLGGREQYF

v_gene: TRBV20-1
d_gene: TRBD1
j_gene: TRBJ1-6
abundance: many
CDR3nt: TGCAGTGCTAACCCACGGACAGGGGCAGGTTCACCCCTCCACTTT
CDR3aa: CSANPRTGAGSPLHF

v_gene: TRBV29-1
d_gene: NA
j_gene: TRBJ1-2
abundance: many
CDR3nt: TGCAGCGTTGAGGCCAGGTCTAACTATGGCTACACCTTC
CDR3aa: CSVEARSNYGYTF

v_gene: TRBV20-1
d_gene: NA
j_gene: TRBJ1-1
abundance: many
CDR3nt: TGCAGTGCTAGAGCGGGTTCGGCCACTGAAGCTTTCTTT
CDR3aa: CSARAGSATEAFF

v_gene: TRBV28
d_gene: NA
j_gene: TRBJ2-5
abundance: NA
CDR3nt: TGTGCCAGCAACCTCTGGGCCTCAGGCGAGACCCAGTACTTC
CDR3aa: CASNLWASGETQYF

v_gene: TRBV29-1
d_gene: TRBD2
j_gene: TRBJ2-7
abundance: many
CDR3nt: TGCAGCGCCCTCGGCGGGAGCTACGAGCAGTACTTC
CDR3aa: CSALGGSYEQYF

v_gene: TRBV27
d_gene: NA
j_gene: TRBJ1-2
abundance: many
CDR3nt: TGTGCCAGCAGTTTGATAGGAGGCGATGGCTACACCTTC
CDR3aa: CASSLIGGDGYTF

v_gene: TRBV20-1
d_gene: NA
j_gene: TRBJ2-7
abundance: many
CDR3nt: TGCAGTGCTCCCGTCGACACGTCCTACGAGCAGTACTTC
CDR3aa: CSAPVDTSYEQYF

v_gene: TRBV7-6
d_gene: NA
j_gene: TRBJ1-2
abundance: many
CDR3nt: TGTGCCAGCAGCCTAGGGGGGATTAAGGATGGCTACACCTTC
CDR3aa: CASSLGGIKDGYTF

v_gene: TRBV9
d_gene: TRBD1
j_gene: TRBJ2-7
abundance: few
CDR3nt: TGTGCCAGCAGCGTACAACCGGGACAGGGTTACGAGCAGTACTTC
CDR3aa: CASSVQPGQGYEQYF

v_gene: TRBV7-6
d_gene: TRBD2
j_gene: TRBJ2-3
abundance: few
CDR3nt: TGTGCCAGCAGCTTAGAGCTAGCGGGTTACACAGATACGCAGTATTTT
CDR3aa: CASSLELAGYTDTQYF